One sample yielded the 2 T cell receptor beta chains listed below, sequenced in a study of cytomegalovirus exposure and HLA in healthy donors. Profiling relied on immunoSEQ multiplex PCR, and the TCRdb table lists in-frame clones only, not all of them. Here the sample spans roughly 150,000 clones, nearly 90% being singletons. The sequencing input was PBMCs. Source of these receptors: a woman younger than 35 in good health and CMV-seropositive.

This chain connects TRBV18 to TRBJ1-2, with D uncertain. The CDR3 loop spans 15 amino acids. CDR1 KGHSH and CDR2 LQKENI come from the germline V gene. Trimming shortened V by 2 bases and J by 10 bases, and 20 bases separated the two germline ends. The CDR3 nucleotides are TGTGCCAGCTCACCAGACTATAGCCAGACCCTCGCCTACACCTTC. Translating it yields CASSPDYSQTLAYTF. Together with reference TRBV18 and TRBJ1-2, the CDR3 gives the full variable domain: NAGVMQNPRHLVRRRGQEARLRCSPMKGHSHVYWYRQLPEEGLKFMVYLQKENIIDESGMPKERFSAEFPKEGPSILRIQQVVRGDSAAYFCASSPDYSQTLAYTFGSGTRLTVV.

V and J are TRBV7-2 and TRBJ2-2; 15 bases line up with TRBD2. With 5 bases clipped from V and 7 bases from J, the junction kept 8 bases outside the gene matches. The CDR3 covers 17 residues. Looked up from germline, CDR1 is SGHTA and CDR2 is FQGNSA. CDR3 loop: CASSPQGLAGGVGELFF. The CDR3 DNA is TGTGCCAGCAGCCCCCAAGGACTAGCGGGAGGGGTCGGGGAGCTGTTTTTT.